This T cell receptor (beta chain) was identified during a study of blood T cell repertoires in COVID-19. Turning to the study itself: COVID-19 samples, acute and convalescent, were from the United States, Italy and Spain. The analysed material was cDNA or gDNA that came from T cells, B-cell-depleted T cells, or PBMCs.

The V and J ends lost 0 bases and 2 bases respectively, with 17 bases between them. The CDR3 has 18 amino acids. CDR1 is SGHDN, CDR2 FVKESK, per germline. In the authors' methods: How many nucleated cells were present was estimated from reference gene primer amplification. Clones were read by immunoSEQ multiplex PCR, and TCRdb kept only the in-frame ones, dropping some. D and trimming were read from the DNA, whereas the V and J calls and clone size are those reported in that table. The sample lists 250,000 or so clones, approximately 87% occurring once. The clonotype was recovered from a man aged 60 to 75 with acute or convalescent COVID-19. Sequencing was carried out using peripheral blood. The chain links TRBV14 to TRBJ1-3, with D perhaps TRBD1 (5 bases). This chain's CDR3 is CASSQDSGGVLPGNTIYF. In nucleotides, the CDR3 is TGTGCCAGCAGCCAAGATTCCGGGGGAGTTTTGCCTGGAAACACCATATATTTT.